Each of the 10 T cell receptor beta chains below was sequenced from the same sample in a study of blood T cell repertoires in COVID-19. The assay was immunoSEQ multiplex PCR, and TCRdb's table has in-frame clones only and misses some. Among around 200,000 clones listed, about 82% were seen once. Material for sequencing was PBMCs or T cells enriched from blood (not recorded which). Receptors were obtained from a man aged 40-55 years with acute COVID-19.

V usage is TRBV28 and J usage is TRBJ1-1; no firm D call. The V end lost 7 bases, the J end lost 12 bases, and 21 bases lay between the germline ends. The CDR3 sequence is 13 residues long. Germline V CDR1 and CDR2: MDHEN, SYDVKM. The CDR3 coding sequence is TGTGCCAGCACTATGGACGGACCCACTAGGCCTTTCTTT. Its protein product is CASTMDGPTRPFF.

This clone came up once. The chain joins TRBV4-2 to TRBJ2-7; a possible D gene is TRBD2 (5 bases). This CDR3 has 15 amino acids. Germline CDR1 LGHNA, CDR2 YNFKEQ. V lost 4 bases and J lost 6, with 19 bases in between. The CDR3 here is CASSPSISAGPEQYF. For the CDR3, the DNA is TGTGCCAGCAGCCCCTCTATTAGCGCAGGCCCCGAGCAGTACTTC.

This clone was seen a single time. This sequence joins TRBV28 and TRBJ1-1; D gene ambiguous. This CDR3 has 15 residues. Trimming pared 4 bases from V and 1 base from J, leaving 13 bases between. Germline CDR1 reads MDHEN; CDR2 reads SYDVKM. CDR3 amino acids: CASSSWREGNTEAFF. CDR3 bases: TGTGCCAGCAGTTCGTGGAGGGAAGGGAACACTGAAGCTTTCTTT.

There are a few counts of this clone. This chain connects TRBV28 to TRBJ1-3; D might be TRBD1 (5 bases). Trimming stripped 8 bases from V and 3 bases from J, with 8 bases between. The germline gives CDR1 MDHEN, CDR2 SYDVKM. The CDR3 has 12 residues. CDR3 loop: CASSGNGNTIYF. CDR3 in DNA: TGTGCCAGCTCAGGGAATGGAAACACCATATATTTT.

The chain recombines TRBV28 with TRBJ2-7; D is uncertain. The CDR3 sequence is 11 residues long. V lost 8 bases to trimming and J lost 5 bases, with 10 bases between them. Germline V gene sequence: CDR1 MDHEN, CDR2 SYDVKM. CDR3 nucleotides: TGTGCCAGCGAGAGGTGGGACGAGCAGTACTTC. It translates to CASERWDEQYF. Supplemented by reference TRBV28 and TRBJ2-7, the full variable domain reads DVKVTQSSRYLVKRTGEKVFLECVQDMDHENMFWYRQDPGLGLRLIYFSYDVKMKEKGDIPEGYSVSREKKERFSLILESASTNQTSMYLCASERWDEQYFGPGTRLTVT.

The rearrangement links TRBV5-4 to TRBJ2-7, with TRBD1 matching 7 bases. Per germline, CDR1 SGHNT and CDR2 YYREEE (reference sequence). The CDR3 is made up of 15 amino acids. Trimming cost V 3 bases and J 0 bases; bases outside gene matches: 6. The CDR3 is CASSSGQRSSYEQYF. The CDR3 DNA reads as TGTGCCAGCAGCTCGGGACAGCGAAGCTCCTACGAGCAGTACTTC.

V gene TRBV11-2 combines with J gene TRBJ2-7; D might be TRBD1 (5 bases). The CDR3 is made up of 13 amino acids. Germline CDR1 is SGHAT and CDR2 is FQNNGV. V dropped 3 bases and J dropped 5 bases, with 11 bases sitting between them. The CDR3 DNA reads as TGTGCCAGCAGCTTTGGTCAGGGAAACGAGCAGTACTTC. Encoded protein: CASSFGQGNEQYF.

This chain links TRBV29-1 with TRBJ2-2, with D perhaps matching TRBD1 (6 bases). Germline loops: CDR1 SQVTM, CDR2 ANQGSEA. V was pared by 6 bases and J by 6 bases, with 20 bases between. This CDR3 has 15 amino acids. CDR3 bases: TGCAGCGTCACGGACAGAGGGGGTGGTCCCGGGGAGCTGTTTTTT. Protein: CSVTDRGGGPGELFF.

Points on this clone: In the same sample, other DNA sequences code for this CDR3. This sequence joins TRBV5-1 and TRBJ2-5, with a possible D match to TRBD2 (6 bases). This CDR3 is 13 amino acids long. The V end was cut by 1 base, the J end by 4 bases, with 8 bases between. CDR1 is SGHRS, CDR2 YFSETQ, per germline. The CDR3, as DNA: TGCGCCAGCAGCTTGCAGGGAGGAGAGACCCAGTACTTC. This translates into CASSLQGGETQYF.

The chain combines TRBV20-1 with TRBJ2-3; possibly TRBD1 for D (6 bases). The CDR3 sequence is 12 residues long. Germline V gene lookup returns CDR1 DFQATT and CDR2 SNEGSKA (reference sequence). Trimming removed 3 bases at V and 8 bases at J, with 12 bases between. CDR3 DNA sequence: TGCAGTGCTAGTATACAGGGTGGTACGCAGTATTTT. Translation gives CSASIQGGTQYF.